This entry lists 15 T cell receptor beta chains sequenced from one sample in a study of beta chain features in type 1 diabetes. Study results and limitations: Shortening of TCRB CDR3s, moderate but significant, appeared in all four CD4+ subsets of Type 1 diabetes patients.

Their antigens are not known. cDNA synthesis used the whole RNA isolate, giving expressed TCRB sequences. Assay used: immunoSEQ multiplex PCR; TCRdb lists only in-frame clones, some missing. The top ten clones hold 0.019% of a sample with about 240,000 clones, approximately 13% of them seen once. Sequencing was carried out using naive CD4+ T cells from blood. These receptors were taken from a young man with type 1 diabetes.

This rearrangement joins TRBV6-5 to TRBJ2-3, with 13 bases lining up with TRBD2. Germline lookup yields CDR1 MNHEY and CDR2 SVGAGI. The junction had 6 bases not matched to a gene; V was cut back by 7 bases and J by 5 bases. This CDR3 contains 15 residues. This chain's CDR3 is CASTLLAGGRDTQYF. CDR3 coding DNA: TGTGCCAGCACCTTACTAGCGGGGGGGCGAGATACGCAGTATTTT.

This clone was picked up a small number of times. The chain recombines TRBV28 with TRBJ2-2, with 10 nucleotides matching TRBD2. CDR1 is MDHEN and CDR2 is SYDVKM in the germline V gene. The junction had 6 bases not matched to a gene; V was cut back by 5 bases and J by 6 bases. This CDR3 is built from 15 residues. The chain's CDR3 is CASSPSGRGAGELFF. The DNA for the CDR3 is TGTGCCAGCAGTCCTAGCGGGAGAGGGGCCGGGGAGCTGTTTTTT.

The chain joins TRBV5-1 to TRBJ2-2; 10 positions match TRBD2. The V and J ends lost 4 bases and 4 bases, in that order; junction bases with no gene match: 7. The CDR3 is 16 residues long. Germline V gene data show CDR1 as SGHRS and CDR2 as YFSETQ. The CDR3 sequence is CASSLSGGPGTGELFF. In nucleotides, the CDR3 is TGCGCCAGCAGCCTTAGCGGGGGGCCTGGCACCGGGGAGCTGTTTTTT.

A few counts support this clone. This sequence joins TRBV4-2 and TRBJ2-7, with a tentative D call TRBD2 (5 bases). With 5 bases removed from V and 3 bases from J, the gap between germline ends came to 14 bases. CDR1 is LGHNA and CDR2 is YNFKEQ in the germline V gene. The CDR3 contains 14 residues. This chain's CDR3 is CASSGVASLYEQYF. DNA for the CDR3: TGTGCCAGCAGCGGCGTGGCTAGCCTCTACGAGCAGTACTTC.

The CDR3: CASSLERSYEQYF. CDR3 bases: TGTGCCAGCAGCTTAGAACGGTCCTACGAGCAGTACTTC. This sequence joins TRBV7-9 and TRBJ2-7; D is uncertain. From germline, CDR1 is SEHNR and CDR2 FQNEAQ (reference sequence). V was shortened by 1 base and J by 1 base, with 5 bases between the two germline ends. The CDR3 has 13 residues.

The V gene is TRBV19, the J gene TRBJ1-1, with 10 bases that match TRBD1. Trimming cost V 7 bases and J 5 bases; bases outside gene matches: 7. The length of the CDR3 is 14 residues. Germline values: CDR1 LNHDA, CDR2 SQIVND (reference sequence). The CDR3 loop reads CASIADRGRTEAFF. The CDR3 DNA reads TGTGCCAGTATCGCTGACAGGGGGCGGACTGAAGCTTTCTTT.

This clone was counted a few times. The gene calls are TRBV13 and TRBJ2-3, with 9 bases that match TRBD1. CDR1 and CDR2 (germline): PRHDT, FYEKMQ (reference sequence). This CDR3 has 18 residues. V lost 0 bases and J lost 3; bases outside the gene matches: 10. CDR3 nucleotides: TGTGCCAGCAGCTTAGGCCACCGGTGGACAGGGGAGACAGATACGCAGTATTTT. Its translation: CASSLGHRWTGETDTQYF.

The V and J genes are TRBV2 and TRBJ1-5; 10 bases match TRBD1. CDR1 and CDR2 from the germline V gene are SNHLY and FYNNEI. The CDR3 loop spans 15 amino acids. V gave up 4 bases and J gave up 6 bases; unmatched junction bases: 6. The CDR3 is CASSVGTGVFQPQHF. For the CDR3, the DNA is TGTGCCAGCAGTGTCGGGACAGGGGTCTTTCAGCCCCAGCATTTT.

The chain employs TRBV25-1 and TRBJ1-1; TRBD1 is a possible D gene (5 bases). V was shortened by 6 bases and J by 2 bases, with 10 bases between the two germline ends. The CDR3 has 13 residues. Germline CDR1 MGHDK, CDR2 SYGVNS. CDR3 coding DNA: TGTGCCAGCAGACAATGGACAAACACTGAAGCTTTCTTT. As protein: CASRQWTNTEAFF.

V is TRBV7-9 and J is TRBJ1-1; D gene uncertain. This CDR3 has 13 residues. Trimming removed 6 bases from V and 5 bases from J, with 13 bases in between. Germline CDR1 is SEHNR and CDR2 is FQNEAQ (reference sequence). The CDR3 loop reads CASSSRGGTEAFF. CDR3 nucleotide sequence: TGTGCCAGCAGTTCACGGGGTGGGACTGAAGCTTTCTTT.

This sequence joins TRBV5-1 and TRBJ2-7, with a possible D match to TRBD2 (5 bases). V was trimmed by 4 bases and J by 3 bases, leaving 11 bases between them. This CDR3 spans 13 amino acids. Germline V gene data show CDR1 as SGHRS and CDR2 as YFSETQ. The CDR3 loop is CASSTDGNYEQYF. The CDR3 DNA sequence: TGCGCCAGCAGCACCGACGGGAACTACGAGCAGTACTTC.

This chain links TRBV29-1 with TRBJ1-1; D may be TRBD1 (5 bases). V lost 2 bases, J lost 4 bases, and 14 bases lay in between. This CDR3 is built from 14 residues. CDR1 is SQVTM and CDR2 is ANQGSEA in the germline V gene. CDR3 amino acids: CSVETDRMGTEAFF. The CDR3 nucleotides are TGCAGCGTTGAAACCGACAGAATGGGCACTGAAGCTTTCTTT.

This clone was seen only a few times. This chain links TRBV19 with TRBJ2-7; TRBD2 aligns across 15 bases. V lost 0 bases and J lost 2; bases outside the gene matches: 8. CDR1 and CDR2 from the germline V gene are LNHDA and SQIVND (reference sequence). The CDR3 runs to 19 residues. The CDR3 nucleotides are TGTGCCAGTAGTATAGAGGGGACTAGCGGGGGGACACCGCCCTACGAGCAGTACTTC. Its translation: CASSIEGTSGGTPPYEQYF.

This clone was recorded a few times. The rearrangement links TRBV5-1 to TRBJ2-1, with D possibly TRBD1 on 6 matching bases. V lost 3 bases and J lost 5, with 21 bases in between. Germline values: CDR1 SGHRS, CDR2 YFSETQ. The CDR3 contains 17 residues. This chain's CDR3 is CASSYDHQGKLHNEQFF. CDR3 DNA: TGCGCCAGCAGCTATGACCACCAGGGGAAACTACACAATGAGCAGTTCTTC. Supplemented by reference TRBV5-1 and TRBJ2-1, the full variable domain reads KAGVTQTPRYLIKTRGQQVTLSCSPISGHRSVSWYQQTPGQGLQFLFEYFSETQRNKGNFPGRFSGRQFSNSRSEMNVSTLELGDSALYLCASSYDHQGKLHNEQFFGPGTRLTVL.

V gene TRBV19 combines with J gene TRBJ1-1; TRBD1 agrees at 8 bases. Germline V CDR1 and CDR2: LNHDA, SQIVND (reference sequence). J was trimmed by 1 base and V by 6 bases; bases with no gene match: 4. This CDR3 contains 14 residues. The CDR3 sequence: CASRADRGNTEAFF. CDR3 nucleotide sequence: TGTGCCAGTAGGGCTGACAGGGGGAACACTGAAGCTTTCTTT.